Here is one T cell receptor (beta chain) with its context. The antigen is undetermined. The CDR3 runs to 18 residues. The J segment lost 3 bases and the V segment lost 0 bases, leaving 10 bases of the junction unmatched. Germline assignment: CDR1 DFQATT and CDR2 SNEGSKA (reference sequence). RNA transcripts were the source from which TCR beta CDR3 regions were amplified. Second-round multiplex PCR came after a first-round RT-PCR that employed HTBI primers. A single record per CDR3 protein comes from TCRdb applying MiXCR to the multiplex PCR reads. The sample includes over 450,000 distinct CDR3 sequences, over 13% seen only once; the top ten take 9.5% to 10%. The sample comes from a study of Graves' ophthalmopathy and Graves' hyperthyroidism. The study's findings and limits: The model's prediction of ophthalmopathy progression had roughly 68% sensitivity and roughly 77% specificity.

Source material: blood. The genes are TRBV20-1 and TRBJ2-2; TRBD2 agrees at 10 bases. The receptor was derived from a young woman with Graves' ophthalmopathy. The CDR3 is CSARDVGSGGWDTGELFF. The CDR3 DNA follows: TGCAGTGCTAGAGATGTTGGTAGCGGGGGGTGGGACACCGGGGAGCTGTTTTTT.